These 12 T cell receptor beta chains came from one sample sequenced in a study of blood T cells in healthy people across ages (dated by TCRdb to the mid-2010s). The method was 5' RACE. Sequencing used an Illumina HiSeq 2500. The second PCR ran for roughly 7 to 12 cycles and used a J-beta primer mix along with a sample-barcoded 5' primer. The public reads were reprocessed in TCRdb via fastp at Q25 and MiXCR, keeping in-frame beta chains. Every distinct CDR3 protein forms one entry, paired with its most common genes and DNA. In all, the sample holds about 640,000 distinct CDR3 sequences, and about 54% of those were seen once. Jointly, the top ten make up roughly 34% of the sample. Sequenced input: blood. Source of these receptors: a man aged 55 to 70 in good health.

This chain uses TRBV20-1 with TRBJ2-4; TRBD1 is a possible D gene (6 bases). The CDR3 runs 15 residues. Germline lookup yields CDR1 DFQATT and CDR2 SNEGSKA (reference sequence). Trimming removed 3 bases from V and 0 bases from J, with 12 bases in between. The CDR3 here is CSASGGQRAKNIQYF. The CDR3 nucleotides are TGCAGTGCTAGTGGCGGACAGCGAGCCAAAAACATTCAGTACTTC.

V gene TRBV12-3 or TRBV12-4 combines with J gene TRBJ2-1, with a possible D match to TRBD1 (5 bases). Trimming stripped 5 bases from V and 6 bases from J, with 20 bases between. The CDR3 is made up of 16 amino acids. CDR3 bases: TGTGCCAGCAGTCTCCCAGACAGCTTAGGCAGCAATGAGCAGTTCTTC. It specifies CASSLPDSLGSNEQFF.

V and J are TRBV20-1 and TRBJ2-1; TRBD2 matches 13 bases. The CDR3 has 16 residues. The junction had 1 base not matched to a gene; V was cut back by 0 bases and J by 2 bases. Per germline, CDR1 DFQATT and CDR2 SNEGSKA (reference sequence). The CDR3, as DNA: TGCAGTGCTAGAGATGGACTAGCGGGGGCCTACAATGAGCAGTTCTTC. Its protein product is CSARDGLAGAYNEQFF.

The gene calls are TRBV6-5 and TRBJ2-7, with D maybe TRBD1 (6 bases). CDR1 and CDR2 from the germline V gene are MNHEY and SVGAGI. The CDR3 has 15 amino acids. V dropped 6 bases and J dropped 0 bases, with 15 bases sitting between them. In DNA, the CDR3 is TGTGCCAGCAGACTAGACAGGTCGAGCTCCTACGAGCAGTACTTC. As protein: CASRLDRSSSYEQYF.

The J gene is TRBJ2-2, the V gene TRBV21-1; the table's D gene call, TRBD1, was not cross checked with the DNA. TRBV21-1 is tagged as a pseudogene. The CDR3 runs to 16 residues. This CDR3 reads CASSKAPTGETGELFF. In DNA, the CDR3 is TGTGCCAGCAGCAAAGCGCCGACAGGAGAAACCGGGGAGCTGTTTTTT.

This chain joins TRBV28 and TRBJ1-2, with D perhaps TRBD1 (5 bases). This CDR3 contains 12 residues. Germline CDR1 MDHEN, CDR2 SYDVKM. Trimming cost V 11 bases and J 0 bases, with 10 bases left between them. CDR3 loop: CASQVSNYGYTF. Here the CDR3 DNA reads TGTGCCTCACAGGTCTCTAACTATGGCTACACCTTC.

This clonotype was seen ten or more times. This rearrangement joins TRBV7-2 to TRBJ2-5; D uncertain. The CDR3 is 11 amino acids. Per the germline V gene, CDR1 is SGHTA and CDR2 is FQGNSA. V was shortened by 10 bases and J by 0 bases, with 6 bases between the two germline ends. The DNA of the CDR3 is TGTGCCAACTACTACCAAGAGACCCAGTACTTC. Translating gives CANYYQETQYF.

CDR3 loop: CASSQAVRNTEAFF. Here the CDR3 DNA reads TGCGCCAGCAGCCAAGCTGTCAGGAACACTGAAGCTTTCTTT. This chain joins TRBV4-1 and TRBJ1-1; no clear D. V was trimmed by 1 base and J by 1 base, leaving 7 bases between them. The length of the CDR3 is 14 residues. Germline V CDR1 and CDR2: MGHRA, YSYEKL.

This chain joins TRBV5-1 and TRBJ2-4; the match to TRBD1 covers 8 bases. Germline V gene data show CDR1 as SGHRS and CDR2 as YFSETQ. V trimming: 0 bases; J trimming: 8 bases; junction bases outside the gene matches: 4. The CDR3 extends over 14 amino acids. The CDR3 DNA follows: TGCGCCAGCAGCTTGGTGACAGGGGTGGACATTCAGTACTTC. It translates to CASSLVTGVDIQYF.

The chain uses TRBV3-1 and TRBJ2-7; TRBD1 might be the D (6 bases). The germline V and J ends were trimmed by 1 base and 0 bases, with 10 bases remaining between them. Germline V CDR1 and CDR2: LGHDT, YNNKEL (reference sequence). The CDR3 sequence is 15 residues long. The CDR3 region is CASSQARTVSYEQYF. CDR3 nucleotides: TGTGCCAGCAGCCAAGCCCGGACAGTCTCCTACGAGCAGTACTTC.

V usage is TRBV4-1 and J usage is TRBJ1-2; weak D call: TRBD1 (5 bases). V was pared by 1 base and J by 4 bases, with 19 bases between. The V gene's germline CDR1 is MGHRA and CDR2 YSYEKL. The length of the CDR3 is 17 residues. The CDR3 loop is CASSQGGLTDNSYGYTF. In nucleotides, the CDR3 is TGCGCCAGCAGCCAAGGGGGTCTGACGGACAACTCCTATGGCTACACCTTC.

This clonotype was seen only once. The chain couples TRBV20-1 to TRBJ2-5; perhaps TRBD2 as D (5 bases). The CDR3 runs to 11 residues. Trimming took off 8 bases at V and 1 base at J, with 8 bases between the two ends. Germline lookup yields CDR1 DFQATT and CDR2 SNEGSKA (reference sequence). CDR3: CSTDSQETQYF. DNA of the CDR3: TGCAGTACGGACTCCCAAGAGACCCAGTACTTC.